Ten or more counts support the clone carrying this T cell receptor (beta chain). V was pared by 4 bases and J by 3 bases, with 19 bases between. Germline values: CDR1 SGHKS, CDR2 YYEKEE (reference sequence). The CDR3 is 16 residues long. The TCR beta CDR3 regions underwent amplification using RNA transcripts as the source. A set of HTBI primers served as the primers for a first-round RT-PCR of the TCR CDR3. TCRdb processed the multiplex PCR reads anew with MiXCR; each CDR3 protein has one entry. The profile shows fewer than 750,000 distinct CDR3 sequences, roughly 15% of them singletons. This sample was taken from a study of T cells in Graves' hyperthyroidism and ophthalmopathy. The study included ophthalmopathy patients with Clinical Activity Score at least 3, NOSPECS grade at least 4 and duration under 3 months. Investigators excluded patients with uncontrolled infection, other autoimmune disease, pregnancy or lactation.

This TCR was sampled from a woman between 50 and 59 years old with Graves' ophthalmopathy. The chain is built from TRBV5-5 and TRBJ2-5; D assignment may be TRBD1 or TRBD2 (5 bases each). The specimen was blood. The CDR3 region is CASSPLPGLSEETQYF. As DNA, the CDR3 is TGTGCCAGCAGCCCCTTACCGGGGCTGTCAGAAGAGACCCAGTACTTC.